The sequence of this T cell receptor (beta chain) was determined in a study of blood T cell repertoires in COVID-19. Study as a whole: Sites across the United States, Italy and Spain contributed samples from acute and convalescent COVID-19.

V lost 3 bases, J lost 8 bases, and 6 bases stayed unmatched. Germline V CDR1 and CDR2: SGHDT, YYEEEE. This CDR3 comprises 13 residues. In its sample, this clone was seen once. Profiling relied on immunoSEQ multiplex PCR, and the TCRdb table lists in-frame clones only, not all of them. Of about 270,000 clones detected, roughly nine tenths appear once; the ten largest clones hold about 10%. The chain is built from TRBV5-6 and TRBJ2-3; 7 positions agree with TRBD1. This receptor was obtained from a man aged 40-55 years with active or convalescent COVID-19. The sample was peripheral blood. The CDR3, as DNA: TGTGCCAGCAGCTCTGGGGACAGACGTACGCAGTATTTT. Translating gives CASSSGDRRTQYF.